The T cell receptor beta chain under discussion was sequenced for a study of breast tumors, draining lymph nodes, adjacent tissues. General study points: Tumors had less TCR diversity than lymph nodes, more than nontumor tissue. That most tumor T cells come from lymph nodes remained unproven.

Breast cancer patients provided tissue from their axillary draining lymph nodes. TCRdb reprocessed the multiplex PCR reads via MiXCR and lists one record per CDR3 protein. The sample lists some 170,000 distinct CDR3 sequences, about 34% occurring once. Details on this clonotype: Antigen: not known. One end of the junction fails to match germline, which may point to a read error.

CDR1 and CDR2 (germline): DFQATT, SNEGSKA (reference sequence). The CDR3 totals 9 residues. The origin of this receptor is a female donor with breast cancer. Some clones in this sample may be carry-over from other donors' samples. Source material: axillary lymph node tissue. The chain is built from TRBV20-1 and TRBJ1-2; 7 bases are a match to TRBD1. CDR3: CSARDQGDF. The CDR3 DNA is TGCAGTGCTAGAGACCAGGGGGACTTC.